What follows are 32 T cell receptor beta chains derived from one specimen sequenced in a study of T cell changes during pregnancy in multiple sclerosis. Using immunoSEQ multiplex PCR, the repertoire was profiled, and TCRdb retains in-frame clones only, with some absent. The sample lists about 110,000 clones; about 90% were seen once. The sequencing used peripheral blood, collected before pregnancy. The receptors stem from a female donor with multiple sclerosis, enrolled in a pregnancy study.

The gene calls are TRBV11-2 and TRBJ2-5, with no clear D. The end of the DNA is better explained by TRBJ2-7, so the J call may be wrong. This CDR3 has 11 residues. CDR1 is SGHAT, CDR2 FQNNGV, per germline. CDR3 sequence: CASSLNYEQYF. The CDR3 coding sequence is TGTGCCAGCAGCCTCAACTACGAGCAGTACTTC.

The chain recombines TRBV6-5 with TRBJ1-5; 11 bases fit TRBD1. CDR1 is MNHEY, CDR2 SVGAGI, per germline. The CDR3 has 15 residues. The trim removed 6 bases at V and 5 bases at J, leaving 6 bases unmatched. Here the CDR3 DNA reads TGTGCCAGCAGGGACAGGGGGCAGAAAGATCAGCCCCAGCATTTT. Its protein product is CASRDRGQKDQPQHF.

The V and J genes are TRBV19 and TRBJ2-1, with TRBD1 matching 8 bases. The CDR3 loop spans 13 amino acids. Germline CDR1 is LNHDA and CDR2 is SQIVND (reference sequence). V dropped 7 bases and J dropped 8; count of bases not matched to a gene: 7. Here the CDR3 reads CASTRTGSDEQFF. In DNA form, the CDR3 reads TGTGCCAGTACAAGGACAGGGAGCGATGAGCAGTTCTTC.

This rearrangement joins TRBV27 to TRBJ2-7; tentatively, D is TRBD1 (6 bases). The V gene's germline CDR1 is MNHEY and CDR2 SMNVEV (reference sequence). Trimming cost V 6 bases and J 6 bases, with 12 bases left between them. This CDR3 spans 12 amino acids. CDR3 region: CASSPKTGEQYF. CDR3 nucleotides: TGTGCCAGCAGCCCTAAGACAGGCGAGCAGTACTTC.

The CDR3 protein is CASSSGVRNTEAFF. CDR3 in DNA: TGTGCCAGCAGTTCAGGGGTCCGGAACACTGAAGCTTTCTTT. This sequence joins TRBV6-6 and TRBJ1-1, with D tentatively TRBD1 (6 bases). Trimming shortened V by 4 bases and J by 1 base, and 10 bases separated the two germline ends. The CDR3 totals 14 residues. CDR1 MNHNY and CDR2 SVGAGI come from the germline V gene (reference sequence).

The rearrangement joins TRBV6-1 to TRBJ2-1, with D maybe TRBD1 (6 bases). The CDR3 is 15 residues long. V shed 2 bases and J shed 5 bases, with 13 bases lying between them. Per the germline V gene, CDR1 is MNHNS and CDR2 is SASEGT. CDR3 in DNA: TGTGCCAGCAGTGAAAAGGAAGGGGGTAACAATGAGCAGTTCTTC. Its protein product is CASSEKEGGNNEQFF.

This clone was observed once. The V gene is TRBV15, the J gene TRBJ2-1, with D unclear. Trimming pared 5 bases from V and 8 bases from J, leaving 7 bases between. The CDR3 covers 11 residues. Per germline, CDR1 LNHNV and CDR2 YYDKDF (reference sequence). CDR3 in DNA: TGTGCCACCAGCCAGGCGCATGAGCAGTTCTTC. This translates into CATSQAHEQFF.

J is TRBJ2-2 and V is TRBV29-1; TRBD1 matches 7 bases. Germline CDR1 is SQVTM and CDR2 is ANQGSEA. The CDR3 covers 17 residues. The CDR3 bases are TGCAGTGCCGCGAGGACAGGATGGATGGGGGACACCGGGGAGCTGTTTTTT. Amino acid sequence: CSAARTGWMGDTGELFF.

The chain uses TRBV28 and TRBJ2-5, with 9 bases aligning to TRBD2. V shed 10 bases and J 4 bases; nucleotides not matched to a gene: 16. Germline V CDR1 and CDR2: MDHEN, SYDVKM. This CDR3 has 16 amino acids. CDR3 amino acids: CATSRGGSIGRETQYF. Written as DNA, the CDR3 is TGTGCCACCTCGCGGGGGGGTTCCATAGGCCGAGAGACCCAGTACTTC.

The rearrangement joins TRBV18 to TRBJ1-2; D gene ambiguous. Trimming took 4 bases from V and 0 from J, leaving 6 bases between them. In germline, CDR1 is KGHSH, CDR2 LQKENI. CDR3 length: 13 amino acids. CDR3 amino acids: CASSRRTNYGYTF. CDR3 bases: TGTGCCAGCTCACGGCGGACTAACTATGGCTACACCTTC.

J is TRBJ1-5 and V is TRBV7-3; the match to TRBD1 covers 9 bases. V shed 5 bases and J 7 bases; nucleotides not matched to a gene: 6. The CDR3 runs to 14 residues. CDR1 and CDR2 from the germline V gene are SGHTA and FQGTGA. The CDR3 coding sequence is TGTGCCAGCAGCCCTACAGGGGGCGGCCAGCCCCAGCATTTT. Translating it yields CASSPTGGGQPQHF.

The V call is TRBV5-1, the J call TRBJ1-2; TRBD1 is a possible D gene (5 bases). CDR3 length equals 13 residues. CDR1 and CDR2 from the germline V gene are SGHRS and YFSETQ. V was pared by 4 bases and J by 4 bases, with 11 bases between. CDR3 protein: CASSGGAAYGYTF. In DNA, the CDR3 is TGCGCCAGCAGCGGAGGGGCTGCCTATGGCTACACCTTC.

This chain connects TRBV7-3 to TRBJ2-1; 7 positions agree with TRBD2. The CDR3 is 14 residues long. Germline V gene lookup returns CDR1 SGHTA and CDR2 FQGTGA. J lost 4 bases, V lost 6 bases, and 6 bases had no gene match. CDR3 region: CASSPGLRYNEQFF. In DNA, the CDR3 is TGTGCCAGCAGTCCGGGACTACGTTACAATGAGCAGTTCTTC.

V is TRBV7-2 and J is TRBJ1-2, with 7 positions matching TRBD1. The CDR3 consists of 12 residues. Looked up from germline, CDR1 is SGHTA and CDR2 is FQGNSA. The V segment lost 4 bases and the J segment 7 bases; nucleotides outside the gene matches: 3. The CDR3, as DNA: TGTGCCAGCAGCTCTACAGGGGTTGGCTACACCTTC. Translating it yields CASSSTGVGYTF.

V and J are TRBV6-5 and TRBJ2-7; possibly TRBD2 for D (5 bases). V was cut by 6 bases and J by 2 bases, with 17 bases left in between. The CDR3 totals 15 residues. The V gene's germline CDR1 is MNHEY and CDR2 SVGAGI. CDR3 sequence (DNA): TGTGCCAGCAGCTTTGGGAGCAAACCAACCTACGAGCAGTACTTC. As protein: CASSFGSKPTYEQYF.

This chain connects TRBV6-5 to TRBJ2-7; the match to TRBD1 covers 7 bases. V shed 8 bases and J 5 bases; nucleotides not matched to a gene: 12. The CDR3 covers 14 residues. Germline CDR1 reads MNHEY; CDR2 reads SVGAGI. CDR3 loop: CASWRGRGTHEQYF. CDR3 DNA sequence: TGTGCCAGCTGGAGAGGCAGGGGGACCCACGAGCAGTACTTC.

The chain uses TRBV19 and TRBJ2-1, with TRBD2 matching over 14 bases. V trimming: 7 bases; J trimming: 6 bases; junction bases outside the gene matches: 14. The CDR3 has 18 residues. The V gene's germline CDR1 is LNHDA and CDR2 SQIVND (reference sequence). The CDR3 DNA reads as TGTGCCAGTAACTCACAACCTGGGACTAGCGGGAGAGGCAATGAGCAGTTCTTC. As protein: CASNSQPGTSGRGNEQFF.

The V and J genes are TRBV2 and TRBJ1-2; D not certain. This CDR3 comprises 13 residues. V dropped 2 bases and J dropped 3 bases, with 7 bases sitting between them. Per germline, CDR1 SNHLY and CDR2 FYNNEI. CDR3 sequence (DNA): TGTGCCAGCAGTGAACGAGGGTACTATGGCTACACCTTC. Amino acids: CASSERGYYGYTF.

This sequence joins TRBV9 and TRBJ1-5; 7 bases fit TRBD1. V was clipped by 5 bases and J by 6 bases; unmatched bases: 5. Germline V gene sequence: CDR1 SGDLS, CDR2 YYNGEE. The CDR3 has 13 amino acids. The CDR3 DNA is TGTGCCAGCAGTGGGGACAGTCTTCAGCCCCAGCATTTT. This translates into CASSGDSLQPQHF.

A few counts support this clone. The V gene is TRBV28, the J gene TRBJ1-1, with a weak D call TRBD1 (5 bases). Trimming stripped 6 bases from V and 5 bases from J, with 13 bases between. Germline values: CDR1 MDHEN, CDR2 SYDVKM. This CDR3 is 13 amino acids long. The CDR3 protein is CASSRQSGTEAFF. The CDR3 DNA reads as TGTGCCAGCAGCCGACAGTCTGGGACTGAAGCTTTCTTT. Looking up the rest from reference TRBV28 and TRBJ1-1 gives the full variable domain: DVKVTQSSRYLVKRTGEKVFLECVQDMDHENMFWYRQDPGLGLRLIYFSYDVKMKEKGDIPEGYSVSREKKERFSLILESASTNQTSMYLCASSRQSGTEAFFGQGTRLTVV.

The CDR3 nucleotides read TGTGCCAGCAGTCCCGGGACAGGCCCAACCGGGGAGCTGTTTTTT. Its protein is CASSPGTGPTGELFF. V usage is TRBV2 and J usage is TRBJ2-2; 8 bases align to TRBD1. J was trimmed by 5 bases and V by 5 bases; bases with no gene match: 7. This CDR3 contains 15 residues. Germline loops: CDR1 SNHLY, CDR2 FYNNEI. The complete variable domain, with remaining parts taken from reference TRBV2 and TRBJ2-2, reads EPEVTQTPSHQVTQMGQEVILRCVPISNHLYFYWYRQILGQKVEFLVSFYNNEISEKSEIFDDQFSVERPDGSNFTLKIRSTKLEDSAMYFCASSPGTGPTGELFFGEGSRLTVL.

V and J are TRBV9 and TRBJ1-3; D remains unclear. V lost 0 bases and J lost 0, with 7 bases in between. Germline CDR1 is SGDLS and CDR2 is YYNGEE. The CDR3 contains 15 residues. CDR3: CASSVEIGSGNTIYF. The CDR3, as DNA: TGTGCCAGCAGCGTAGAAATCGGCTCTGGAAACACCATATATTTT.

The chain joins TRBV9 to TRBJ2-1; the match to TRBD2 covers 9 bases. The J segment lost 9 bases and the V segment lost 3 bases, leaving 19 bases of the junction unmatched. CDR3 length: 18 residues. Germline V gene lookup returns CDR1 SGDLS and CDR2 YYNGEE. CDR3 sequence: CASSASGASGKVQAEQFF. The DNA for the CDR3 is TGTGCCAGCAGCGCTTCCGGAGCTAGCGGGAAGGTCCAGGCTGAGCAGTTCTTC.

The V call is TRBV6-5, the J call TRBJ1-4, with 7 bases lining up with TRBD1. The J segment lost 7 bases and the V segment lost 7 bases, leaving 9 bases of the junction unmatched. The germline V gene has CDR1 MNHEY and CDR2 SVGAGI. This CDR3 has 14 residues. The CDR3 sequence: CASTKGPGGEKLFF. The CDR3, as DNA: TGTGCCAGCACCAAGGGTCCAGGGGGTGAAAAACTGTTTTTT.

The chain couples TRBV6-4 to TRBJ2-3; 10 bases align to TRBD2. This CDR3 comprises 15 residues. CDR1 is MRHNA and CDR2 is SNTAGT in the germline V gene. J was trimmed by 2 bases and V by 4 bases; bases with no gene match: 3. CDR3 bases: TGTGCCAGCAGTGGGCTAGCGGGAGACACAGATACGCAGTATTTT. It yields the protein CASSGLAGDTDTQYF.

This chain uses TRBV19 with TRBJ2-3; D is ambiguous. V lost 5 bases and J 1 base, leaving 10 bases between the germline ends. Germline V CDR1 and CDR2: LNHDA, SQIVND (reference sequence). CDR3 length equals 14 residues. This chain's CDR3 is CASSPPIRTDTQYF. CDR3 nucleotides: TGTGCCAGTAGTCCCCCTATTCGCACAGATACGCAGTATTTT.

This chain joins TRBV5-1 and TRBJ1-1, with TRBD1 matching 7 bases. Germline V gene lookup returns CDR1 SGHRS and CDR2 YFSETQ. V was pared by 4 bases and J by 0 bases, with 3 bases of the junction left unmatched. The CDR3 is 14 amino acids. The CDR3 region has the DNA TGCGCCAGCAGCGTGGGACAGCTGAACACTGAAGCTTTCTTT. Amino acids: CASSVGQLNTEAFF. Complete variable domain (other parts from reference TRBV5-1 and TRBJ1-1): KAGVTQTPRYLIKTRGQQVTLSCSPISGHRSVSWYQQTPGQGLQFLFEYFSETQRNKGNFPGRFSGRQFSNSRSEMNVSTLELGDSALYLCASSVGQLNTEAFFGQGTRLTVV.

Remarks on this clone: The junction departs from germline at one end; a sequencing error may be responsible. The chain couples TRBV6-5 to TRBJ2-2, with 7 bases aligning to TRBD1. Germline CDR1 reads MNHEY; CDR2 reads SVGAGI. The CDR3 sequence is 13 residues long. The CDR3 spells CAGSVRQGGELFF. As DNA, the CDR3 is TGTGCCGGCAGTGTAAGACAGGGCGGGGAGCTGTTTTTT.

This chain links TRBV29-1 with TRBJ2-1; D is possibly TRBD1 (6 bases). Germline CDR1 reads SQVTM; CDR2 reads ANQGSEA. The CDR3 is made up of 11 amino acids. Trimming removed 7 bases at V and 10 bases at J, with 14 bases between. The DNA for the CDR3 is TGCAGCGGCGACCCAGGGGACGAGCAGTTCTTC. The encoded protein is CSGDPGDEQFF.

The chain employs TRBV6-5 and TRBJ1-1, with 7 bases identical to TRBD1. V shed 9 bases and J 10 bases; nucleotides not matched to a gene: 11. The CDR3 spans 12 residues. Germline V gene data show CDR1 as MNHEY and CDR2 as SVGAGI. In nucleotides, the CDR3 is TGTGCCAGTTACCTACAGGGGAGGAGAGCTTTCTTT. This encodes CASYLQGRRAFF.

The V and J genes are TRBV5-5 and TRBJ2-7; D not certain. V lost 4 bases to trimming and J lost 3 bases, with 11 bases between them. The CDR3 totals 13 residues. Per the germline V gene, CDR1 is SGHKS and CDR2 is YYEKEE (reference sequence). The CDR3 loop reads CASSNGPIYEQYF. The CDR3 DNA sequence: TGTGCCAGCAGCAACGGTCCTATCTACGAGCAGTACTTC.

This chain uses TRBV6-5 with TRBJ2-2, with 7 bases aligning to TRBD1. CDR1 MNHEY and CDR2 SVGAGI come from the germline V gene. The CDR3 runs to 13 residues. The V gene end was trimmed by 5 bases and the J gene end by 7 bases; junction bases not matched to a gene: 4. The CDR3 region has the DNA TGTGCCAGCAGTGTAAGACAGGGCGGGGAGCTGTTTTTT. Encoded protein: CASSVRQGGELFF.